Below, one TCR beta chain is given with its context. The antigen it recognizes is unknown. Nothing much larger sits one base from this clone, and base qualities are not available. This record comes from a study of post-analysis software for immune sequencing data (dated by TCRdb to the mid-2010s). With regard to the full study: Disease courses on record covered relapsing-remitting, secondary progressive and progressive-relapsing multiple sclerosis, though some patients had no subtype annotation. The patient repertoires were compared against about a dozen previously published healthy control repertoires obtained from donors aged about 6 to 25 years. A subset of samples was prepared in parallel using single-end sample barcoding, then pooled and co-amplified after Illumina adapter ligation.

CDR1 and CDR2 (DFQATT, SNEGSKA) derive from the germline V gene (reference sequence). Inclusive of the bounding cysteine and phenylalanine, the CDR3 is 14 residues long. Just CDR3 DNA is preserved here, 42 bases in frame from base 1. The germline V and J ends show losses of 6 bases and 9 bases respectively, and no gene match explains 15 bases of the junction. To demonstrate the VDJtools post-analysis software, the study profiled TCR beta repertoires from the peripheral blood of 13 young patients with multiple sclerosis. The patients with multiple sclerosis were children and adolescents between about 6 and 16 years of age. Receptors were amplified or captured by PCR. Sequencing instrument: Illumina HiSeq 2500. To reduce PCR and sequencing biases, unique molecular identifiers were incorporated into the TCR beta cDNA libraries. About 500,000 cDNA molecules were obtained for every 1 to 10 million input T cells, so each molecule roughly corresponded to one T cell. The patient libraries were prepared and sequenced using the same protocol as the earlier healthy control dataset. Within a given batch, samples were prepared together, multiplexed and sequenced on the same HiSeq lane. The study's own analysis went as follows. Raw barcoded reads were processed with MIGEC, discarding single-read molecular identifier groups before consensus assembly and CDR3 extraction. Clonotype tables were post-analysed with VDJtools, normalizing diversity by down-sampling all datasets to the smallest sample size. Repertoire overlap clustering matched CDR3 amino acid but not nucleotide sequences to correct batch-related cross-sample contamination. The public reads were quality trimmed at Q25 with fastp and then assembled into clones with MiXCR by TCRdb, keeping productive beta chains. Entries that share a CDR3 protein sequence are merged under the most common genes and DNA. The V and J calls shown here were made by TCRdb, not taken from the authors' results. The sample contains a few hundred thousand distinct CDR3 sequences, 36% of them found a single time. Under 5.5% of the sample rests with the top ten.

The research as a whole found: Significantly higher frequencies in patients than in controls were found for roughly 5 TRBV segments, including TRBV5-6, TRBV5-1 and TRBV20-1. Direct clustering with F measure revealed strong co-clustering of samples prepared in the same batch, which led to a batch-effect correction. The multiple sclerosis patient group was slightly younger than the control group. Normalized Chao1 diversity was significantly lower in multiple sclerosis patients than controls, suggesting substantial peripheral T-cell clonal expansion.

The chain couples TRBV20-1 to TRBJ2-7, and 9 junctional nucleotides match TRBD1. Sequencing used blood. The clonotype was recovered from a girl under 18 with multiple sclerosis. The nucleotide sequence reads as follows: TGCAGTGCCTACCCCGGGACAGGGAAGATTGGGCAGTACTTC. Its protein product is CSAYPGTGKIGQYF.